This passage covers 9 T cell receptor beta chains from one sample sequenced in a study of blood T cell repertoires in COVID-19. The data were produced by immunoSEQ multiplex PCR, yet TCRdb's version contains in-frame clones alone and is incomplete. Among about 110,000 clones listed, around 83% were seen once. The sequenced sample was peripheral blood. The origin of the receptors is a man aged 40-49 years with acute or convalescent COVID-19.

The rearrangement joins TRBV11-2 to TRBJ1-2; 9 bases fit TRBD1. The CDR3 runs 13 residues. Trimming cost V 5 bases and J 3 bases; bases outside gene matches: 1. Per germline, CDR1 SGHAT and CDR2 FQNNGV. The CDR3 loop is CASSRDRDYGYTF. CDR3 sequence (DNA): TGTGCCAGCAGCAGGGACAGGGACTATGGCTACACCTTC.

The chain uses TRBV7-9 and TRBJ2-5, with D perhaps TRBD2 (5 bases). Trimming pared 3 bases from V and 4 bases from J, leaving 9 bases between. The CDR3 sequence is 13 residues long. CDR1 and CDR2 (germline): SEHNR, FQNEAQ (reference sequence). CDR3 loop: CASSFTAGETQYF. The CDR3 DNA follows: TGTGCCAGCAGCTTTACGGCGGGAGAGACCCAGTACTTC. Combining the CDR3 with reference TRBV7-9 and TRBJ2-5 gives the whole variable domain DTGVSQNPRHKITKRGQNVTFRCDPISEHNRLYWYRQTLGQGPEFLTYFQNEAQLEKSRLLSDRFSAERPKGSFSTLEIQRTEQGDSAMYLCASSFTAGETQYFGPGTRLLVL.

In nucleotides, the CDR3 is TGCAGCGTCGCCGACGAGGGAGAGACCCAGTACTTC. This gives the protein CSVADEGETQYF. This chain joins TRBV29-1 and TRBJ2-5, with D perhaps matching TRBD2 (5 bases). Germline CDR1 is SQVTM and CDR2 is ANQGSEA. V lost 6 bases, J lost 4 bases, and 12 bases lay in between. This CDR3 has 12 amino acids.

The V call is TRBV24-1, the J call TRBJ2-3; 11 nucleotides match TRBD1. Germline values: CDR1 KGHDR, CDR2 SFDVKD. This CDR3 is 17 amino acids long. J gave up 5 bases and V 3 bases, and 9 bases lay outside the gene matches. The CDR3, as DNA: TGTGCCACCAGTGATCCAAGGACAGGGGGCTTTAAAGATACGCAGTATTTT. The encoded protein is CATSDPRTGGFKDTQYF.

The rearrangement links TRBV2 to TRBJ2-1, with a tentative D call TRBD1 (6 bases). V lost 2 bases and J lost 2, with 7 bases in between. The germline V gene has CDR1 SNHLY and CDR2 FYNNEI. This CDR3 is 14 amino acids long. CDR3 in DNA: TGTGCCAGCAGTGAACAGGGGCCCTACAATGAGCAGTTCTTC. Encoded protein: CASSEQGPYNEQFF.

The genes are TRBV7-8 and TRBJ2-7; 8 bases line up with TRBD2. CDR1 is SGHVS and CDR2 is FQNEAQ in the germline V gene. Trimming took 4 bases from V and 3 from J; bases not matched to a gene: 8. The CDR3 length is 15 residues. The CDR3 sequence is CASSSGLAQNYEQYF. CDR3 coding DNA: TGTGCCAGCAGCTCCGGACTAGCCCAAAACTACGAGCAGTACTTC.

This chain uses TRBV7-9 with TRBJ1-1, with a possible D match to TRBD1 (5 bases). The CDR3 length is 14 residues. Germline assignment: CDR1 SEHNR and CDR2 FQNEAQ (reference sequence). V gave up 5 bases and J gave up 8 bases, with 18 bases separating them. CDR3 sequence: CASSPGGADQEAFF. DNA for the CDR3: TGTGCCAGCAGCCCAGGCGGGGCAGATCAAGAAGCTTTCTTT.

The rearrangement joins TRBV5-1 to TRBJ2-7, with D possibly TRBD2 on 5 matching bases. The CDR3 is made up of 15 amino acids. Trimming removed 1 base from V and 5 bases from J, with 16 bases in between. Germline CDR1 reads SGHRS; CDR2 reads YFSETQ. CDR3 sequence (DNA): TGCGCCAGCAGCTTGTCTGGCCTAGCTATGCACGAGCAGTACTTC. This translates into CASSLSGLAMHEQYF.

The chain combines TRBV27 with TRBJ2-2; 8 nucleotides align to TRBD2. The germline gives CDR1 MNHEY, CDR2 SMNVEV (reference sequence). The J segment lost 0 bases and the V segment lost 2 bases, leaving 8 bases of the junction unmatched. CDR3 length: 18 residues. DNA of the CDR3: TGTGCCAGCAGTTTAAAATTTAGCGGGGCCACGAACACCGGGGAGCTGTTTTTT. Residues: CASSLKFSGATNTGELFF.